This T cell receptor beta chain was sequenced in a study of T cell responses to AZD1222 COVID-19 vaccine. As for the study in general: Investigators merged groups given second doses at roughly 4 or roughly 12 weeks. Findings and limits, study-wide: Spike-specific TCR breadth and depth rose after two AZD1222 doses. Repertoires were sampled only after the peak T cell response. Clonal diversity was possibly underestimated, and the donors were mostly white British, with more females.

A remark on this clone: Its antigen is not known.

TCRdb keeps only in-frame clones here, not all; method: immunoSEQ multiplex PCR. The sample lists more than 95,000 clones, over 80% occurring once. The clonotype originates from an adult in good health. The starting material was peripheral blood, obtained on day 0 of AZD1222 vaccination.

Written as DNA, the CDR3 is TGTGCCAGCAGCACAGGACTCAGCTCCTACGAGCAGTACTTC. It translates to CASSTGLSSYEQYF. The V gene is TRBV7-2, the J gene TRBJ2-7; possibly TRBD1 or TRBD2 for D (5 bases each). Germline V lookup: CDR1 SGHTA, CDR2 FQGNSA. The V gene lost 5 bases and the J gene lost 0 bases, with 11 bases spanning the gap. The CDR3 consists of 14 residues.